This T cell receptor (beta chain) came from a study of blood T cell repertoires in COVID-19. Turning to the study itself: Italy, Spain and the United States were the sources of the convalescent and acute COVID-19 samples. PBMCs, B-cell-depleted T cells, or T cells provided the cDNA or gDNA that made up the material.

In the original workflow: Nucleated cell counts were estimated from reference gene primer amplification. Assay used: immunoSEQ multiplex PCR; TCRdb lists only in-frame clones, some missing. V, J and clone size are those of that table, while D and trimming were read from the DNA. This sample yields approximately 180,000 clones, of which 85% to 90% are seen a single time; 5% to 6.5% belongs to the top ten. V dropped 0 bases and J dropped 4 bases, with 6 bases sitting between them. The CDR3 sequence is 14 residues long. Germline V CDR1 and CDR2: MNHNS, SASEGT. Sequences were obtained from peripheral blood. This clonotype was obtained from a man in his forties with active or convalescent COVID-19. This rearrangement joins TRBV6-1 to TRBJ2-2; no definite D call. This CDR3 is CASSEARSTGELFF. CDR3 DNA: TGTGCCAGCAGTGAAGCAAGGAGCACCGGGGAGCTGTTTTTT.